The sequence of this T cell receptor (beta chain) was determined in a study of blood T cell repertoires in COVID-19 (dated by TCRdb to 2020 to 2021). Describing the broader study: Samples from collaborators originated in the United States, Italy and Spain and spanned both the acute and convalescent phases of COVID-19. The prospective study material was composed of cDNA or gDNA derived from T cells, B-cell-depleted T cells, or PBMCs. Subjects who had been exposed to COVID-19, were actively infected with it, or had recovered from it provided the deeply sampled blood TCRbeta repertoires that made up the dataset. The repertoires were released in a freely available public database intended as a resource for research on the immune response to SARS-CoV-2. The samples were drawn from two sources: the first 160 participants of the ongoing ImmuneRACE study, and fewer than 1,500 subjects contributed by 6 global collaborators. The sample metadata nearly always contained a de-identified subject ID, COVID-19 status, age in years and sex. Where available, HLA class I and class II types were taken from metadata supplied by the sample provider and were not determined by assay-based typing. General conclusions and limits of the study: The amount of clinical and demographic metadata varied by source and participant and was provided uncurated.

Participants in the prospective study were enrolled through a virtual design, were aged roughly 18 to 100 years, and lived in 20 to 30 United States geographic areas. To assign participants to cohorts, the prospective study relied on clinical history that participants themselves reported in a screening survey and a study questionnaire. For ImmuneRACE Cohort 3, a participant was defined as recovered based on two consecutive negative NP/OP PCR tests, clearance by a healthcare professional, or resolution of symptoms. In the prospective study, mobile phlebotomists collected whole blood, serum and a nasopharyngeal or oropharyngeal swab from each participant. Additional blood draws and questionnaires over a 2-month period could optionally be provided by prospective study participants. Before DNA extraction, prospective study blood samples were shipped either frozen or at room temperature. The CDR3 measures 15 amino acids from cysteine to phenylalanine. Only the CDR3 DNA is retained, 45 bases long and in frame from the first base. Relative to germline, V is missing 1 base and J is missing 1 base, with 0 bases of the junction outside any gene match. The germline V gene supplies CDR1 SGHAT and CDR2 FQNNGV.

The immunoSEQ Assay, a bias-controlled multiplex PCR, was used to amplify TCRbeta CDR3 regions from genomic DNA. As for the original processing: Within the assay, amplification of reference gene primers was used to estimate how many nucleated cells each sample contained. To quantify the absolute abundance of each unique TCRbeta CDR3 rearrangement, sequence reads were collapsed and filtered. Productive Simpson clonality was computed per sample as the square root of Simpson's diversity index over productive rearrangements. This immuneACCESS table, as held by TCRdb, lists in-frame sequences with V and J called but not all clones. Of the missing ones, under half trace to an unresolved V gene in checked studies; the others have no known cause. That table furnishes V, J and clone size, whereas the DNA furnished D and trimming. The sample table lists fewer than 450,000 clones, roughly 87% of them with a count of one. In total, the top ten clones hold approximately 1% of the sample.

In the case of this clone: Its recognized antigen is unknown. Base-call qualities are not available, and no considerably larger clone is one nucleotide away. Other nucleotide sequences in the sample specify the same CDR3.

The sequence joins TRBV11-2 to TRBJ2-2, with 7 central nucleotides matching TRBD1. The specimen sequenced was PBMCs or T cells enriched from blood (not recorded which). The sequence derives from a woman in her twenties or thirties who had recovered from COVID-19. The DNA sequence is TGTGCCAGCAGCTTAGGGACAGGGAACACCGGGGAGCTGTTTTTT. Its protein is CASSLGTGNTGELFF.